These 20 T cell receptor beta chains came from one sample sequenced in a study of T-cell memory formation after mild COVID-19. TCRdb passed the 5' RACE reads through MiXCR, listing each CDR3 protein once. The sample has roughly 340,000 distinct CDR3 sequences, 15% seen once. The sequenced sample was PBMCs or a T cell subset sorted from them (not recorded which). The receptor set was obtained from a man between 18 and 35 years old who had mild COVID-19 (a few samples of this study predate the infection). Cell type and time point are not known.

This chain connects TRBV4-1 to TRBJ1-1, with TRBD1 matching 9 bases. This CDR3 comprises 13 residues. J was trimmed by 11 bases and V by 4 bases; bases with no gene match: 8. CDR1 and CDR2 from the germline V gene are MGHRA and YSYEKL. CDR3 DNA sequence: TGCGCCAGCAGCCCTGACAGGGGGTTTTGGGCTTTCTTT. Amino acids: CASSPDRGFWAFF.

The chain has TRBV2 and TRBJ2-7; TRBD1 or TRBD2 may be the D gene (6 bases each). CDR1 and CDR2 (germline): SNHLY, FYNNEI. Deletions cut 4 bases from V and 1 base from J, with 14 bases between. The CDR3 loop spans 15 amino acids. The CDR3, as DNA: TGTGCCAGCAGTGGGGGGGCAAGCGAATCCTACGAGCAGTACTTC. It translates to CASSGGASESYEQYF. The full variable domain, rest sourced from reference TRBV2 and TRBJ2-7, is EPEVTQTPSHQVTQMGQEVILRCVPISNHLYFYWYRQILGQKVEFLVSFYNNEISEKSEIFDDQFSVERPDGSNFTLKIRSTKLEDSAMYFCASSGGASESYEQYFGPGTRLTVT.

The DNA for the CDR3 is TGTGCCAGCAACGAACCCCGGACAGGGAACGGCGGGGAGCTGTTTTTT. Residues: CASNEPRTGNGGELFF. This sequence joins TRBV6-2 or TRBV6-3 and TRBJ2-2; 8 bases agree with TRBD1. Germline CDR1 is MNHEY and CDR2 is SVGEGT. V was pared by 7 bases and J by 7 bases, with 14 bases of the junction left unmatched. This CDR3 has 16 residues.

The chain employs TRBV7-9 and TRBJ2-7, with a possible D match to TRBD2 (5 bases). The CDR3 runs to 15 residues. V lost 3 bases and J 0 bases, leaving 12 bases between the germline ends. Germline loops: CDR1 SEHNR, CDR2 FQNEAQ (reference sequence). This chain's CDR3 is CASSFLGSSSYEQYF. CDR3 in DNA: TGTGCCAGCAGCTTCCTGGGGAGCAGCTCCTACGAGCAGTACTTC. Full variable domain (remainder filled in from reference TRBV7-9 and TRBJ2-7): DTGVSQNPRHKITKRGQNVTFRCDPISEHNRLYWYRQTLGQGPEFLTYFQNEAQLEKSRLLSDRFSAERPKGSFSTLEIQRTEQGDSAMYLCASSFLGSSSYEQYFGPGTRLTVT.

This clonotype has more than one count but fewer than ten. This chain connects TRBV15 to TRBJ2-5; D is ambiguous. The CDR3 totals 14 residues. Germline V lookup: CDR1 LNHNV, CDR2 YYDKDF (reference sequence). Trimming removed 10 bases at V and 5 bases at J, with 20 bases between. CDR3 residues: CASRSRYPAETQYF. The CDR3 nucleotides read TGTGCCAGCCGGTCCAGGTACCCGGCGGAGACCCAGTACTTC. The full variable domain, its missing parts supplied by reference TRBV15 and TRBJ2-5, is DAMVIQNPRYQVTQFGKPVTLSCSQTLNHNVMYWYQQKSSQAPKLLFHYYDKDFNNEADTPDNFQSRRPNTSFCFLDIRSPGLGDTAMYLCASRSRYPAETQYFGPGTRLLVL.

This clonotype was counted a few times. V gene TRBV2 combines with J gene TRBJ2-1; 8 bases fit TRBD1. V shed 6 bases, J shed 12 bases, and the junction held 10 bases outside the gene matches. Looked up from germline, CDR1 is SNHLY and CDR2 is FYNNEI. The CDR3 length is 13 residues. The CDR3 loop is CASSAGGPGRQFF. CDR3 nucleotides: TGTGCCAGCAGCGCAGGGGGCCCCGGTAGGCAGTTCTTC.

This clonotype has ten or more counts. V and J are TRBV29-1 and TRBJ2-7; D remains unclear. Trimming took off 4 bases at V and 4 bases at J, with 8 bases between the two ends. CDR1 is SQVTM and CDR2 is ANQGSEA in the germline V gene. The CDR3 consists of 11 residues. In DNA form, the CDR3 reads TGCAGCGTTGGGCAGGCGTACGAGCAGTACTTC. This gives the protein CSVGQAYEQYF.

This sequence joins TRBV5-1 and TRBJ2-7, with D possibly matching TRBD1 (5 bases). V was pared by 3 bases and J by 0 bases, with 10 bases between. Looked up from germline, CDR1 is SGHRS and CDR2 is YFSETQ. CDR3 size: 14 residues. The CDR3 DNA follows: TGCGCCAGCAGCTCCCCGACAGACTCCTACGAGCAGTACTTC. It translates to CASSSPTDSYEQYF.

This rearrangement joins TRBV24-1 to TRBJ2-3; 7 bases fit TRBD2. In germline, CDR1 is KGHDR, CDR2 SFDVKD. V lost 5 bases to trimming and J lost 3 bases; unmatched junction nucleotides: 13. The CDR3 loop spans 17 amino acids. This chain's CDR3 is CATSVARLADGTDTQYF. The CDR3 region has the DNA TGTGCCACCAGTGTAGCAAGGCTAGCGGATGGAACAGATACGCAGTATTTT.

This sequence joins TRBV29-1 and TRBJ2-1; 10 nucleotides match TRBD2. V shed 3 bases and J 5 bases; nucleotides not matched to a gene: 4. In germline, CDR1 is SQVTM, CDR2 ANQGSEA. The CDR3 totals 14 residues. CDR3 sequence (DNA): TGCAGCGTTGACAGCGGGGGGGCCAACAATGAGCAGTTCTTC. Protein sequence: CSVDSGGANNEQFF.

The chain employs TRBV7-9 and TRBJ1-2; D unclear. The germline CDR1 and CDR2 sequences are SEHNR and FQNEAQ (reference sequence). V was cut by 0 bases and J by 4 bases, with 15 bases left in between. The CDR3 runs to 16 residues. CDR3 protein: CASSLARTVGSYGYTF. In DNA form, the CDR3 reads TGTGCCAGCAGCTTAGCCCGGACGGTCGGGTCCTATGGCTACACCTTC.

The rearrangement uses TRBV12-3 or TRBV12-4 and TRBJ1-4, with no clear D. The CDR3 has 13 amino acids. Trimming removed 3 bases at V and 10 bases at J, with 12 bases between. As DNA, the CDR3 is TGTGCCAGCAGTTTGCGGGAGGGAGGAAAACTGTTTTTT. This gives the protein CASSLREGGKLFF.

This clonotype came up a few times. This chain connects TRBV2 to TRBJ1-1, with a weak D call TRBD1 (5 bases). The CDR3 runs 14 residues. Trimming removed 1 base at V and 5 bases at J, with 11 bases between. Per the germline V gene, CDR1 is SNHLY and CDR2 is FYNNEI. CDR3 bases: TGTGCCAGCAGTGAAGGTTCAGGGAAGACTGAAGCTTTCTTT. Translation gives CASSEGSGKTEAFF.

This clonotype was counted between two and nine times. This chain connects TRBV7-2 to TRBJ2-1; D may be TRBD1 (5 bases). V was pared by 4 bases and J by 4 bases, with 8 bases between. This CDR3 is built from 13 residues. In germline, CDR1 is SGHTA, CDR2 FQGNSA. CDR3 DNA: TGTGCCAGCAGCTCGACAGAGTACAATGAGCAGTTCTTC. This sequence encodes CASSSTEYNEQFF.

The chain joins TRBV21-1 to TRBJ2-1. TRBV21-1 is a documented pseudogene. The CDR3 is made up of 10 amino acids. The CDR3 spells CASQWNEQFF. The CDR3 nucleotides are TGTGCCAGCCAATGGAATGAGCAGTTCTTC.

This chain joins TRBV7-7 and TRBJ2-3; D gene unclear. The germline V gene has CDR1 SSHAT and CDR2 FNYEAQ (reference sequence). The length of the CDR3 is 13 residues. V lost 5 bases, J lost 2 bases, and 8 bases lay in between. CDR3 bases: TGTGCCAGCAGCCCCGGGTACACAGATACGCAGTATTTT. Translating it yields CASSPGYTDTQYF. The complete variable domain, with remaining parts taken from reference TRBV7-7 and TRBJ2-3, reads GAGVSQSPRYKVTKRGQDVTLRCDPISSHATLYWYQQALGQGPEFLTYFNYEAQPDKSGLPSDRFSAERPEGSISTLTIQRTEQRDSAMYRCASSPGYTDTQYFGPGTRLTVL.

This clonotype appeared a few times. This chain uses TRBV28 with TRBJ1-4, with 10 positions matching TRBD1. V gave up 5 bases and J gave up 4 bases; unmatched junction bases: 7. The CDR3 covers 16 residues. Germline V CDR1 and CDR2: MDHEN, SYDVKM. CDR3 DNA: TGTGCCAGCAGTCCCGGGACAGGGGCCGTTAATGAAAAACTGTTTTTT. Amino acids: CASSPGTGAVNEKLFF.

This chain joins TRBV11-1 and TRBJ2-1, with D hard to call. The CDR3 contains 14 residues. Germline CDR1 reads SGHAT; CDR2 reads FQDESV (reference sequence). Trimming removed 1 base at V and 9 bases at J, with 13 bases between. The CDR3 region has the DNA TGTGCCAGCAGCTTAGAAGGACGAATCCGTGAGCAGTTCTTC. Protein product: CASSLEGRIREQFF.

The chain uses TRBV7-2 and TRBJ1-4, with D tentatively TRBD1 (5 bases). V shed 6 bases and J shed 0 bases, with 11 bases lying between them. The CDR3 extends over 15 amino acids. Germline CDR1 and CDR2: SGHTA and FQGNSA. The CDR3 here is CASSRDLATNEKLFF. CDR3 DNA: TGTGCCAGCAGTCGGGACCTTGCAACTAATGAAAAACTGTTTTTT.

The table lists this clonotype with a few counts. As DNA, the CDR3 is TGTGCCAGCAATCCGGTTTATGGTGAGCAGTTCTTC. It yields the protein CASNPVYGEQFF. This chain joins TRBV12-3 or TRBV12-4 and TRBJ2-1; D not certain. The CDR3 has 12 residues. Trimming left V 7 bases short and J 9 bases short, with 13 bases between.